Below are 27 T cell receptor beta chains sequenced from a single sample in a study of blood T cell repertoires in COVID-19. Generated by immunoSEQ multiplex PCR, the TCRdb table keeps only in-frame clones and is missing some. Among 65,000 or so clones listed, approximately 86% were seen once. The sequenced material came from peripheral blood. These receptors were obtained from a human donor with acute or convalescent COVID-19. The donor label of this sample is uncertain.

This sequence joins TRBV28 and TRBJ2-7; 8 bases agree with TRBD1. V lost 5 bases and J lost 0; bases outside the gene matches: 6. The germline CDR1 and CDR2 sequences are MDHEN and SYDVKM. The CDR3 covers 15 residues. CDR3: CASSPRDRPSYEQYF. CDR3 nucleotides: TGTGCCAGCAGTCCGAGGGACAGGCCCTCCTACGAGCAGTACTTC.

This sequence joins TRBV5-1 and TRBJ2-5; TRBD2 aligns across 14 bases. Germline values: CDR1 SGHRS, CDR2 YFSETQ. V was pared by 5 bases and J by 5 bases, with 8 bases of the junction left unmatched. This CDR3 has 16 residues. CDR3 coding DNA: TGCGCCAGCAGTCACACGACTAGCGGGAGGGCGGAGACCCAGTACTTC. Its protein is CASSHTTSGRAETQYF.

V and J are TRBV5-1 and TRBJ2-7; perhaps TRBD1 as D (6 bases). The germline V and J ends were trimmed by 0 bases and 5 bases, with 18 bases remaining between them. Germline V lookup: CDR1 SGHRS, CDR2 YFSETQ. The CDR3 consists of 16 residues. In nucleotides, the CDR3 is TGCGCCAGCAGCTTGGTGGCAGGGGCCTCCTTCAACGAGCAGTACTTC. Translated: CASSLVAGASFNEQYF.

The chain has TRBV5-1 and TRBJ2-1; D call uncertain. Germline V gene sequence: CDR1 SGHRS, CDR2 YFSETQ. CDR3 length: 13 residues. Between the trimmed V and J ends, which lost 4 bases and 6 bases, there was a span of 11 bases. The CDR3 nucleotides are TGCGCCAGCAGCCTGGCCCCCGGCAATGAGCAGTTCTTC. This encodes CASSLAPGNEQFF. The whole variable domain, remainder taken from reference TRBV5-1 and TRBJ2-1, is KAGVTQTPRYLIKTRGQQVTLSCSPISGHRSVSWYQQTPGQGLQFLFEYFSETQRNKGNFPGRFSGRQFSNSRSEMNVSTLELGDSALYLCASSLAPGNEQFFGPGTRLTVL.

Written as DNA, the CDR3 is TGTGCCATCAGTGGCGGAGGGAATGAAAAACTGTTTTTT. This codes for CAISGGGNEKLFF. This rearrangement joins TRBV10-3 to TRBJ1-4; D is ambiguous. The germline V gene has CDR1 ENHRY and CDR2 SYGVKD. This CDR3 region has 13 residues. Trimming shortened V by 4 bases and J by 5 bases, and 8 bases separated the two germline ends.

The gene calls are TRBV27 and TRBJ2-6; 7 bases match TRBD1. V trimming: 6 bases; J trimming: 0 bases; junction bases outside the gene matches: 11. This CDR3 contains 18 residues. Germline-derived CDR1 and CDR2 are MNHEY and SMNVEV (reference sequence). For the CDR3, the DNA is TGTGCCAGCAGGGCCCTGACAGGGCCCAGCTCTGGGGCCAACGTCCTGACTTTC. It codes for CASRALTGPSSGANVLTF.

V is TRBV7-3 and J is TRBJ2-5; 8 bases map to TRBD1. The germline CDR1 and CDR2 sequences are SGHTA and FQGTGA. V shed 5 bases and J 4 bases; nucleotides not matched to a gene: 9. This CDR3 has 15 residues. CDR3 region: CASSPLGQGRETQYF. Here the CDR3 DNA reads TGTGCCAGCAGCCCACTAGGACAGGGACGAGAGACCCAGTACTTC. The full variable domain, with the rest looked up from reference TRBV7-3 and TRBJ2-5, is GAGVSQTPSNKVTEKGKYVELRCDPISGHTALYWYRQSLGQGPEFLIYFQGTGAADDSGLPNDRFFAVRPEGSVSTLKIQRTERGDSAVYLCASSPLGQGRETQYFGPGTRLLVL.

The chain uses TRBV28 and TRBJ1-6; 8 bases align to TRBD1. Trimming took 8 bases from V and 5 from J; bases not matched to a gene: 14. The CDR3 is 17 amino acids. Germline loops: CDR1 MDHEN, CDR2 SYDVKM. The CDR3 DNA reads as TGTGCCAGCCCACCCCCGGGACAGGTCGGGCATAATTCACCCCTCCACTTT. It specifies CASPPPGQVGHNSPLHF.

The chain recombines TRBV24-1 with TRBJ2-6; the D is unclear. The CDR3 length is 15 residues. The germline V gene has CDR1 KGHDR and CDR2 SFDVKD. Trimming cost V 2 bases and J 5 bases, with 9 bases left between them. In DNA, the CDR3 is TGTGCCACCAGTGATTGGCCCTCGAGGGCCAACGTCCTGACTTTC. It specifies CATSDWPSRANVLTF.

The rearrangement uses TRBV4-1 and TRBJ2-3, with 13 bases fitting TRBD2. The V gene end was trimmed by 3 bases and the J gene end by 4 bases; junction bases not matched to a gene: 1. This CDR3 has 15 residues. CDR1 and CDR2 from the germline V gene are MGHRA and YSYEKL. For the CDR3, the DNA is TGCGCCAGCAGCCAGACTAGCGGGAGGTCAGATACGCAGTATTTT. Protein: CASSQTSGRSDTQYF.

The chain employs TRBV10-3 and TRBJ2-3; 7 bases agree with TRBD2. This CDR3 has 17 amino acids. The germline V gene encodes CDR1 ENHRY and CDR2 SYGVKD. V lost 6 bases, J lost 4 bases, and 16 bases stayed unmatched. CDR3 sequence (DNA): TGTGCCATCAGCGGGGTTGTGCTAGCAGGGAGGGCAGATACGCAGTATTTT. Translating it yields CAISGVVLAGRADTQYF.

This clone was picked up one time. The V gene is TRBV9, the J gene TRBJ1-1; D unclear. The V gene lost 1 base and the J gene lost 1 base, with 11 bases spanning the gap. The CDR3 is 15 residues long. The germline gives CDR1 SGDLS, CDR2 YYNGEE. CDR3 sequence: CASSVRAAGNTEAFF. CDR3 sequence (DNA): TGTGCCAGCAGCGTACGCGCCGCTGGGAACACTGAAGCTTTCTTT.

The genes are TRBV3-1 (or the pseudogene TRBV3-2) and TRBJ1-6; D may be TRBD1 (5 bases). This CDR3 comprises 15 residues. Trimming stripped 1 base from V and 10 bases from J, with 14 bases between. Germline V lookup: CDR1 LGHDT, CDR2 YNNKEL (reference sequence). For the CDR3, the DNA is TGTGCCAGCAGCCAAGGACACCCGAAGGGGTCACCCCTCCACTTT. It codes for CASSQGHPKGSPLHF.

The gene calls are TRBV19 and TRBJ2-2; 7 bases are a match to TRBD2. V was clipped by 6 bases and J by 2 bases; unmatched bases: 6. The CDR3 has 15 amino acids. The germline CDR1 and CDR2 sequences are LNHDA and SQIVND (reference sequence). The CDR3 DNA reads TGTGCCAGTAGACGGGGGGACGGCAACACCGGGGAGCTGTTTTTT. This translates into CASRRGDGNTGELFF.

The gene calls are TRBV5-1 and TRBJ1-1; D remains ambiguous. The CDR3 covers 17 residues. The germline gives CDR1 SGHRS, CDR2 YFSETQ. The germline V and J ends were trimmed by 4 bases and 2 bases, with 21 bases remaining between them. This chain's CDR3 is CASSLETPLRENTEAFF. In DNA form, the CDR3 reads TGCGCCAGCAGCCTCGAGACCCCCCTTCGGGAAAACACTGAAGCTTTCTTT.

The rearrangement joins TRBV7-2 to TRBJ2-3; 8 bases line up with TRBD1. Trimming took 7 bases from V and 5 from J; bases not matched to a gene: 5. There are 13 residues in the CDR3. The germline CDR1 and CDR2 sequences are SGHTA and FQGNSA. The CDR3 DNA follows: TGTGCCAGCACTCAGGGGGCGAAAGATACGCAGTATTTT. Encoded protein: CASTQGAKDTQYF.

The chain has TRBV5-8 and TRBJ2-7; 7 bases align to TRBD1. Germline trimming cut 4 bases from V and 2 bases from J; bases unmatched to any gene: 6. The CDR3 runs 14 residues. Germline V gene sequence: CDR1 SGHTS, CDR2 YDEGEE. In DNA form, the CDR3 reads TGTGCCAGCAGCCGCCACAGGGGAGCCTACGAGCAGTACTTC. Protein: CASSRHRGAYEQYF.

V gene TRBV29-1 combines with J gene TRBJ2-3, with a tentative D call TRBD2 (7 bases). CDR1 is SQVTM, CDR2 ANQGSEA, per germline. Trimming took off 7 bases at V and 5 bases at J, with 19 bases between the two ends. The CDR3 contains 14 residues. CDR3 sequence (DNA): TGCAGCGGCTGGGGGGGGGCCGCTGGAGATACGCAGTATTTT. The encoded protein is CSGWGGAAGDTQYF.

This chain joins TRBV5-1 and TRBJ2-7, with D perhaps TRBD2 (6 bases). CDR1 and CDR2 (germline): SGHRS, YFSETQ. This CDR3 comprises 16 residues. The V and J ends lost 2 bases and 0 bases respectively, with 15 bases between them. The CDR3 loop is CASSLLPGATSYEQYF. CDR3 DNA: TGCGCCAGCAGCTTACTTCCGGGAGCCACCTCCTACGAGCAGTACTTC.

This clone was found a few times. V gene TRBV10-3 combines with J gene TRBJ2-1; no reliable D call. CDR3 size: 11 residues. Trimming left V 7 bases short and J 8 bases short, with 9 bases between. Per germline, CDR1 ENHRY and CDR2 SYGVKD. DNA of the CDR3: TGTGCCATCACCGAGGCCGATGAGCAGTTCTTC. Translating it yields CAITEADEQFF.

The V call is TRBV29-1, the J call TRBJ2-7; 8 bases align to TRBD1. There are 12 residues in the CDR3. Germline CDR1 SQVTM, CDR2 ANQGSEA. V shed 4 bases and J 7 bases; nucleotides not matched to a gene: 6. The CDR3 spells CSVVGQVLEQYF. The CDR3 DNA follows: TGCAGCGTTGTGGGACAGGTTCTAGAGCAGTACTTC.

V gene TRBV19 combines with J gene TRBJ2-3, with 7 bases fitting TRBD2. The CDR3 runs 16 residues. The ends lost 6 bases at V and 3 bases at J; junction bases unmatched: 12. Germline CDR1 and CDR2: LNHDA and SQIVND (reference sequence). The CDR3 region is CASSTRPSGVTDTQYF. The CDR3, as DNA: TGTGCCAGTAGCACGCGGCCCAGCGGGGTTACAGATACGCAGTATTTT.

This rearrangement joins TRBV7-2 to TRBJ2-5; possible D gene TRBD2, 6 bases. Germline assignment: CDR1 SGHTA and CDR2 FQGNSA. This CDR3 spans 13 amino acids. V lost 3 bases and J lost 2, with 7 bases in between. The CDR3 DNA reads TGTGCCAGCAGCTTGGGACTGCAAGAGACCCAGTACTTC. The encoded protein is CASSLGLQETQYF.

The chain has TRBV7-9 and TRBJ2-3; TRBD2 matches at 7 bases. The length of the CDR3 is 16 residues. The germline gives CDR1 SEHNR, CDR2 FQNEAQ (reference sequence). V shed 0 bases and J 2 bases; nucleotides not matched to a gene: 5. CDR3 loop: CASSLARGDYTDTQYF. The CDR3 DNA reads as TGTGCCAGCAGCTTAGCCCGGGGGGACTACACAGATACGCAGTATTTT.

V is TRBV15 and J is TRBJ2-5; 13 bases are shared with TRBD2. CDR3 length: 18 amino acids. With 3 bases clipped from V and 1 base from J, the junction kept 8 bases outside the gene matches. From germline, CDR1 is LNHNV and CDR2 YYDKDF (reference sequence). The DNA for the CDR3 is TGTGCCACCAGCAGCGGACTAGCGGGGGCCGCAATCCAAGAGACCCAGTACTTC. Residues: CATSSGLAGAAIQETQYF.

This chain connects TRBV12-3 or TRBV12-4 to TRBJ1-4; D not resolved. V lost 3 bases and J lost 6, with 8 bases in between. The CDR3 is made up of 13 amino acids. In nucleotides, the CDR3 is TGTGCCAGCAGTTTCACCGCGGATGAAAAACTGTTTTTT. It yields the protein CASSFTADEKLFF.

This clone was counted once. The chain combines TRBV15 with TRBJ1-2; TRBD1 matches 9 bases. V shed 3 bases, J shed 3 bases, and the junction held 5 bases outside the gene matches. Germline V lookup: CDR1 LNHNV, CDR2 YYDKDF (reference sequence). The CDR3 runs 15 residues. The CDR3 here is CATSSPDRGDYGYTF. The DNA for the CDR3 is TGTGCCACCAGCAGCCCGGACAGGGGCGACTATGGCTACACCTTC.